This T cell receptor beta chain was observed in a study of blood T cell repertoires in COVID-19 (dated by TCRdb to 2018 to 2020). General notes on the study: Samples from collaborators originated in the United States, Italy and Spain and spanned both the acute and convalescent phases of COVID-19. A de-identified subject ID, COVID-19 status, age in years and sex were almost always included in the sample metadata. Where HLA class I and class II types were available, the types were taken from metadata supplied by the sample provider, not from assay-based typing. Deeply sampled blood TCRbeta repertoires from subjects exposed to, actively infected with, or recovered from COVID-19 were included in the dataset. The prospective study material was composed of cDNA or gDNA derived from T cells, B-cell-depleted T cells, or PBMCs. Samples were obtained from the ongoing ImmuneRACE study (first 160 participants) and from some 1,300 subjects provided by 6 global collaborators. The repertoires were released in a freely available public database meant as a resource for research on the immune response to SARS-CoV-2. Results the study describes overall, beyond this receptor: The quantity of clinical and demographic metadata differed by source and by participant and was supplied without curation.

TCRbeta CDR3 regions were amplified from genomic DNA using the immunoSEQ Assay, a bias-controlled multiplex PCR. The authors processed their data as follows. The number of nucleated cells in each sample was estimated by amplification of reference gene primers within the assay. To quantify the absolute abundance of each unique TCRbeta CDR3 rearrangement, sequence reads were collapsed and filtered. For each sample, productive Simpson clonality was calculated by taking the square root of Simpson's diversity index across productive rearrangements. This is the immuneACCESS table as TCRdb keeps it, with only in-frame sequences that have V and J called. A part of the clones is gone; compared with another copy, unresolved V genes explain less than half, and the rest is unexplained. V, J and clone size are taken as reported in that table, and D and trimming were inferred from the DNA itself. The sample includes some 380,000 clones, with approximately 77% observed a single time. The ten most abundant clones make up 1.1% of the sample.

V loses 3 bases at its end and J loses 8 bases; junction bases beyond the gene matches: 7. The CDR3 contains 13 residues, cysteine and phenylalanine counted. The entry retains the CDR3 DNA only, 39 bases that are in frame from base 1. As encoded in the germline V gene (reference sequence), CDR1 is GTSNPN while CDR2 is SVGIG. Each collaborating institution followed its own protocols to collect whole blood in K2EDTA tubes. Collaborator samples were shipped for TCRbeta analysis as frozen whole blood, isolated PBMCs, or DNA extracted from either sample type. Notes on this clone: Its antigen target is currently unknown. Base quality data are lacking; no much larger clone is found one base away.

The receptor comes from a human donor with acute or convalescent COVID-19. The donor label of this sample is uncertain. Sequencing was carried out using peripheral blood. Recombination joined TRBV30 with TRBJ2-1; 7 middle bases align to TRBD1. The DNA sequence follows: TGTGCCTGGAGCGGGCGAGGGGGCCATGAGCAGTTCTTC. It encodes CAWSGRGGHEQFF.